One sample yielded the 21 T cell receptor beta chains listed below, sequenced in a study of technical replicates of blood from several donors. Produced via immunoSEQ multiplex PCR; TCRdb's table is partial and in-frame only. The sample includes 80,000 to 90,000 clones, less than 95% of them seen just once. Sequencing input: T cells isolated from PBMCs. These receptors were taken from a human donor in good health.

In this sample, this clone turned up once. This sequence joins TRBV2 and TRBJ1-5; D is possibly TRBD1 (5 bases). The CDR3 sequence is 15 residues long. The germline CDR1 and CDR2 sequences are SNHLY and FYNNEI. Trimming left V 3 bases short and J 5 bases short, with 14 bases between. The DNA of the CDR3 is TGTGCCAGCAGTGAGACAGCATTGGTCCATCAGCCCCAGCATTTT. As protein: CASSETALVHQPQHF.

This chain uses TRBV28 with TRBJ2-7; perhaps TRBD2 as D (6 bases). Germline loops: CDR1 MDHEN, CDR2 SYDVKM. This CDR3 contains 14 residues. V was pared by 2 bases and J by 2 bases, with 10 bases between. CDR3 DNA sequence: TGTGCCAGCAGTTTACTGGGGGAGGCCTACGAGCAGTACTTC. Its protein product is CASSLLGEAYEQYF.

This chain connects TRBV28 to TRBJ2-1, with 12 bases lining up with TRBD2. The junction had 9 bases not matched to a gene; V was cut back by 4 bases and J by 5 bases. This CDR3 comprises 17 residues. Germline V gene data show CDR1 as MDHEN and CDR2 as SYDVKM. As DNA, the CDR3 is TGTGCCAGCAGTTCCCCTAGCGGGAGGGCCAGCAACAATGAGCAGTTCTTC. It is translated as CASSSPSGRASNNEQFF.

The rearrangement joins TRBV7-9 to TRBJ2-1; a possible D gene is TRBD2 (7 bases). The CDR3 runs 13 residues. V was shortened by 11 bases and J by 7 bases, with 18 bases between the two germline ends. Per germline, CDR1 SEHNR and CDR2 FQNEAQ (reference sequence). CDR3 bases: TGTGCCTACAACTGGGGGGGGCCTAATGAGCAGTTCTTC. This codes for CAYNWGGPNEQFF.

A word on this clone: The junction departs from germline at one end; a sequencing error may be responsible. V usage is TRBV12-5 and J usage is TRBJ2-1, with 11 bases that match TRBD2. There are 17 residues in the CDR3. CDR1 and CDR2 (germline): LGHNT, FRNRAP. This chain's CDR3 is CASALIAGGSSRNEQFF. CDR3 in DNA: TGTGCTAGTGCTTTGATAGCGGGGGGGTCAAGCAGGAATGAGCAGTTCTTC.

About this clone: Compared with germline, one end of the junction differs, possibly owing to a read error. The chain has TRBV12-5 and TRBJ1-3; D unresolved. CDR3 length: 18 amino acids. Germline assignment: CDR1 LGHNT and CDR2 FRNRAP. The CDR3 DNA reads TGTGCTAGTGGCTTGGACCTAGGTTTCGAGAGCTCTGGAAACACCATATATTTT. Translated, it gives CASGLDLGFESSGNTIYF.

The chain links TRBV7-6 to TRBJ2-5; D is undetermined. Trimming left V 2 bases short and J 0 bases short, with 4 bases between. Germline CDR1 and CDR2: SGHVS and FNYEAQ. The CDR3 has 13 amino acids. The CDR3 sequence is CASSLPYQETQYF. In DNA form, the CDR3 reads TGTGCCAGCAGCTTACCCTACCAAGAGACCCAGTACTTC.

The gene calls are TRBV25-1 and TRBJ1-1; D unresolved. Germline V gives CDR1 MGHDK, CDR2 SYGVNS. CDR3 length: 15 residues. The V and J ends lost 1 base and 1 base respectively, with 10 bases between them. The chain's CDR3 is CASSESPGPNTEAFF. The CDR3, as DNA: TGTGCCAGCAGTGAATCCCCAGGCCCGAACACTGAAGCTTTCTTT. Variable domain in full (rest from reference TRBV25-1 and TRBJ1-1): EADIYQTPRYLVIGTGKKITLECSQTMGHDKMYWYQQDPGMELHLIHYSYGVNSTEKGDLSSESTVSRIRTEHFPLTLESARPSHTSQYLCASSESPGPNTEAFFGQGTRLTVV.

The chain uses TRBV19 and TRBJ1-1; D perhaps matches TRBD1 (5 bases). The CDR3 covers 12 residues. Trimming removed 1 base at V and 7 bases at J, with 7 bases between. Germline V gene sequence: CDR1 LNHDA, CDR2 SQIVND (reference sequence). CDR3 DNA sequence: TGTGCCAGTAGTATAGGACAGAATGAAGCTTTCTTT. Protein sequence: CASSIGQNEAFF.

The chain has TRBV5-4 and TRBJ2-1; TRBD2 matches 11 bases. Germline CDR1 SGHNT, CDR2 YYREEE (reference sequence). The CDR3 spans 17 residues. Trimming cost V 3 bases and J 6 bases; bases outside gene matches: 11. CDR3 protein: CASSSGTSGLGVNEQFF. CDR3 nucleotides: TGTGCCAGCAGCTCCGGGACTAGCGGTTTGGGCGTCAATGAGCAGTTCTTC.

This clone was observed a single time. This chain links TRBV27 with TRBJ1-1, with D possibly matching TRBD1 (5 bases). The germline CDR1 and CDR2 sequences are MNHEY and SMNVEV (reference sequence). This CDR3 has 22 amino acids. V dropped 3 bases and J dropped 3 bases, with 35 bases sitting between them. The CDR3 sequence: CASSFGGAGSLYGIARHTEAFF. The CDR3, as DNA: TGTGCCAGCAGTTTTGGCGGGGCCGGGAGCCTATACGGGATTGCCCGCCACACTGAAGCTTTCTTT.

In regard to this clone: Germline and junction disagree at one end, which may indicate a read error. This rearrangement joins TRBV6-1 to TRBJ2-1, with 7 bases aligning to TRBD2. Germline CDR1 is MNHNS and CDR2 is SASEGT. This CDR3 comprises 15 residues. The CDR3 nucleotides are TGTGCCGGGGGGGGGATGACCAAACTCTACGATGAGCAGTTCTTC. It is translated as CAGGGMTKLYDEQFF.

The chain recombines TRBV2 with TRBJ1-1, with 10 nucleotides matching TRBD1. V lost 5 bases to trimming and J lost 4 bases; unmatched junction nucleotides: 1. This CDR3 has 13 amino acids. The V gene's germline CDR1 is SNHLY and CDR2 FYNNEI. CDR3 loop: CASSRTGGTEAFF. Here the CDR3 DNA reads TGTGCCAGCAGTAGGACAGGGGGCACTGAAGCTTTCTTT.

The chain carries TRBV5-1 and TRBJ2-7, with D possibly TRBD1 on 6 matching bases. Trimming removed 0 bases from V and 3 bases from J, with 10 bases in between. The germline V gene encodes CDR1 SGHRS and CDR2 YFSETQ. The CDR3 contains 14 residues. The chain's CDR3 is CASSLEGRGYEQYF. The CDR3 nucleotides read TGCGCCAGCAGCTTGGAGGGCAGGGGCTACGAGCAGTACTTC.

The J gene is TRBJ1-1, the V gene TRBV6-1, with D uncertain. The germline CDR1 and CDR2 sequences are MNHNS and SASEGT. V was cut by 4 bases and J by 7 bases, with 10 bases left in between. The CDR3 contains 12 residues. The CDR3 DNA reads TGTGCCAGCAGTGGAATGAGAATTGAAGCTTTCTTT. Amino acids: CASSGMRIEAFF.

This chain links TRBV5-4 with TRBJ2-5, with TRBD1 identical over 7 bases. Germline V gives CDR1 SGHNT, CDR2 YYREEE (reference sequence). Trimming removed 4 bases from V and 5 bases from J; junction bases left unmatched: 8. CDR3 length equals 14 residues. The CDR3 nucleotides are TGTGCCAGCAGCCCCCCCGGGACAGTCGAGACCCAGTACTTC. It is translated as CASSPPGTVETQYF. The entire variable domain, with the rest obtained from reference TRBV5-4 and TRBJ2-5, is as follows: ETGVTQSPTHLIKTRGQQVTLRCSSQSGHNTVSWYQQALGQGPQFIFQYYREEENGRGNFPPRFSGLQFPNYSSELNVNALELDDSALYLCASSPPGTVETQYFGPGTRLLVL.

The gene calls are TRBV11-2 and TRBJ2-5; TRBD2 is a possible D gene (7 bases). Germline V CDR1 and CDR2: SGHAT, FQNNGV. V lost 4 bases and J 4 bases, leaving 16 bases between the germline ends. The CDR3 runs 15 residues. The CDR3 spells CASSYVGGPLETQYF. The CDR3 DNA reads as TGTGCCAGCAGCTATGTCGGGGGGCCGCTAGAGACCCAGTACTTC.

The CDR3 DNA is TGTGCCAGCAGTTACAGTTACACAGATACGCAGTATTTT. It codes for CASSYSYTDTQYF. The chain uses TRBV2 and TRBJ2-3; D gene uncertain. CDR3 length: 13 residues. The V and J ends lost 5 bases and 2 bases respectively, with 8 bases between them. CDR1 is SNHLY, CDR2 FYNNEI, per germline.

V gene TRBV10-3 combines with J gene TRBJ2-1, with 7 bases identical to TRBD2. Germline-derived CDR1 and CDR2 are ENHRY and SYGVKD. The CDR3 is 16 amino acids. J gave up 0 bases and V 6 bases, and 8 bases lay outside the gene matches. The chain's CDR3 is CAIRPGSGASYNEQFF. CDR3 nucleotide sequence: TGTGCCATCAGACCCGGCAGCGGGGCCTCCTACAATGAGCAGTTCTTC.

The chain is built from TRBV11-3 and TRBJ1-1; TRBD1 agrees at 7 bases. Germline V gives CDR1 SGHNT, CDR2 YENEEA. This CDR3 region has 14 residues. V dropped 5 bases and J dropped 0; count of bases not matched to a gene: 3. CDR3 sequence: CASSPGQLNTEAFF. The CDR3 DNA reads TGTGCCAGCAGCCCGGGACAGTTGAACACTGAAGCTTTCTTT.

The V call is TRBV6-6, the J call TRBJ2-7; D not certain. The V gene lost 3 bases and the J gene lost 1 base, with 7 bases spanning the gap. Germline V lookup: CDR1 MNHNY, CDR2 SVGAGI (reference sequence). This CDR3 has 13 residues. The CDR3 spells CASSYGISYEQYF. CDR3 coding DNA: TGTGCCAGCAGTTATGGCATTTCCTACGAGCAGTACTTC.